These T cell receptor beta chains were read from a single sample in a study of blood T cell repertoires in COVID-19. Assay: immunoSEQ multiplex PCR; the TCRdb copy retains only in-frame clones and omits some. The sample records some 300,000 clones, roughly 91% being singletons. Sequenced input: PBMCs or T cells enriched from blood (not recorded which). These receptor sequences come from a woman aged 45-65 years who had been exposed to COVID-19. CDR3s include the opening cysteine and the closing phenylalanine or tryptophan. D genes are given only for firm matches. Size is omitted from some rows. Given values are once, few, many or a class for expanded clones.

J	length	V	size	D	DNA	CDR3
TRBJ1-1	15	TRBV5-1	NA	NA	TGCGCCAGCAGCGAACCTGGACAGTCGAACACTGAAGCTTTCTTT	CASSEPGQSNTEAFF
TRBJ1-4	16	TRBV5-4	NA	TRBD1	TGTGCCAGCAGCTTCGTCGGGACAGCCGTTAATGAAAAACTGTTTTTT	CASSFVGTAVNEKLFF
TRBJ1-4	15	TRBV3-1/TRBV3-2	NA	TRBD1	TGTGCCAGCAGCCAAACAGGGGGAATTAATGAAAAACTGTTTTTT	CASSQTGGINEKLFF
TRBJ1-4	17	TRBV28	NA	NA	TGTGCCAGCAGTACAAAAGCGGGGTGGGCAACTAATGAAAAACTGTTTTTT	CASSTKAGWATNEKLFF
TRBJ1-2	16	TRBV7-9	NA	TRBD1	TGTGCCAGCAGCTTTTCGAGTGACAGGGGAGCCTATGGCTACACCTTC	CASSFSSDRGAYGYTF
TRBJ2-7	14	TRBV7-8	NA	TRBD1	TGTGCCAGCAGCCCTCGGGACAGGGGTGACGAGCAGTACTTC	CASSPRDRGDEQYF
TRBJ2-7	15	TRBV28	NA	TRBD1	TGTGCCAGCAGTAGACCGGGACAGGGCGTCTACGAGCAGTACTTC	CASSRPGQGVYEQYF
TRBJ2-1	19	TRBV27	NA	NA	TGTGCCAGCAGTTTATCGATGGGAACAGGACGGTTTCGTTCTCACGAGCAGTTCTTC	CASSLSMGTGRFRSHEQFF
TRBJ2-7	13	TRBV29-1	NA	NA	TGCAGCGTTGAAGACGGAGGCTCCTACGAGCAGTACTTC	CSVEDGGSYEQYF
TRBJ2-2	18	TRBV19	NA	TRBD1	TGTGCCAGTAGTACGACCGAACCGGGACAGAGCTATCCCGGGGAGCTGTTTTTT	CASSTTEPGQSYPGELFF
TRBJ2-2	15	TRBV7-6	NA	NA	TGTGCCAGCAGCTTAGCGGGGGGACCGACCGGGGAGCTGTTTTTT	CASSLAGGPTGELFF
TRBJ2-1	15	TRBV6-1	few	NA	TGTGCCAGCAGTGAAGCCCATTCTACCTACAATGAGCAGTTCTTC	CASSEAHSTYNEQFF
TRBJ1-2	14	TRBV28	NA	TRBD1	TGTGCCAGCAGACGGACAGGGGATAACTATGGCTACACCTTC	CASRRTGDNYGYTF
TRBJ2-3	15	TRBV2	once	TRBD2	TGTGCCAGCAGTCGACTAGCGGGGGTGACAGATACGCAGTATTTT	CASSRLAGVTDTQYF
TRBJ2-3	16	TRBV10-3	NA	TRBD1	TGTGCCATCAGTGAGCGGGGACAGGGGAGCACAGATACGCAGTATTTT	CAISERGQGSTDTQYF
TRBJ2-1	16	TRBV13	NA	TRBD2	TGTGCCAGCAGTTCGCTTGGGAAGCGGGGGAGCAATGAGCAGTTCTTC	CASSSLGKRGSNEQFF
TRBJ1-5	15	TRBV2	NA	NA	TGTGCCAGCATTCCGCGAGGGGCAGGGGATCAGCCCCAGCATTTT	CASIPRGAGDQPQHF
TRBJ1-5	15	TRBV7-8	NA	NA	TGTGCCAGCAGCTTAGCAAGGACAAGCAATCAGCCCCAGCATTTT	CASSLARTSNQPQHF
TRBJ2-1	15	TRBV24-1	NA	TRBD2	TGTGCCACCAGCAATCTCGGACTAGCGGGGAATGAGCAGTTCTTC	CATSNLGLAGNEQFF
TRBJ1-5	15	TRBV11-2	NA	TRBD1	TGTGCCAGCAGCTTTGGACAGGGTCGTTTTCAGCCCCAGCATTTT	CASSFGQGRFQPQHF